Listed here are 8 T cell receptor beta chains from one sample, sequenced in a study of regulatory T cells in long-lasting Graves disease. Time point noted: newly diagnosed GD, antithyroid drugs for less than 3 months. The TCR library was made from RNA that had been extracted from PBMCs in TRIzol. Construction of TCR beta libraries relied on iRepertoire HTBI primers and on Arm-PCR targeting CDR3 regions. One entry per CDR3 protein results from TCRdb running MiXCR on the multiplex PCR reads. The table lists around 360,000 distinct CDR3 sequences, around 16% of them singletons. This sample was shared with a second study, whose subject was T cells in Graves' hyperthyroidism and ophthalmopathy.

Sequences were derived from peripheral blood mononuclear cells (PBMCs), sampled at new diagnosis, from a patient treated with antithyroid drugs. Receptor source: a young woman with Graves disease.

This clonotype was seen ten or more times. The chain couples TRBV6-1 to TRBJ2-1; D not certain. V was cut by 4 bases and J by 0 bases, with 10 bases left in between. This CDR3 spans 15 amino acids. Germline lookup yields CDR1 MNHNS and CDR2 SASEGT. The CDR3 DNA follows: TGTGCCAGCAGTGTGGACCCTAGCTCCTACAATGAGCAGTTCTTC. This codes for CASSVDPSSYNEQFF.

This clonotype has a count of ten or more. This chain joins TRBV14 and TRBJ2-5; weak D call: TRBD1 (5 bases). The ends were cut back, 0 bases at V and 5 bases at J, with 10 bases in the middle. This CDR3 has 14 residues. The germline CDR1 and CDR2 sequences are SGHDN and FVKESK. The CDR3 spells CASSQDLRQETQYF. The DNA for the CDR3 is TGTGCCAGCAGCCAAGATCTGAGACAGGAGACCCAGTACTTC.

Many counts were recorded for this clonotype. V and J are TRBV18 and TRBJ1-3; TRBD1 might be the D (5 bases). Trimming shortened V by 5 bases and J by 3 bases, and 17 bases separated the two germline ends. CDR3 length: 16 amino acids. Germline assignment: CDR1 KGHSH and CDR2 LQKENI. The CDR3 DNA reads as TGTGCCAGCTCAGCTACCGGGACGGCTTATGGAAACACCATATATTTT. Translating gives CASSATGTAYGNTIYF. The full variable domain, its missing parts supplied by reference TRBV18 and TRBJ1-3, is NAGVMQNPRHLVRRRGQEARLRCSPMKGHSHVYWYRQLPEEGLKFMVYLQKENIIDESGMPKERFSAEFPKEGPSILRIQQVVRGDSAAYFCASSATGTAYGNTIYFGEGSWLTVV.

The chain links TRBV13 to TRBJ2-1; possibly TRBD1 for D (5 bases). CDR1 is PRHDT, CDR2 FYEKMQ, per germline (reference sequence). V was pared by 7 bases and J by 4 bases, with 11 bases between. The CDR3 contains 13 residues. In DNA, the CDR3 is TGTGCCAGCATGCAGGGCCTTTACAATGAGCAGTTCTTC. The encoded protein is CASMQGLYNEQFF.

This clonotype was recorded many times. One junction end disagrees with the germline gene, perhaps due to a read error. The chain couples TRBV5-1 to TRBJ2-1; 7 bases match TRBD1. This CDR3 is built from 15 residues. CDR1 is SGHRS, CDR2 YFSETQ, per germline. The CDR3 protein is CASSKKGQQYNEQFF. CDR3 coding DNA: TGTGCCAGCAGCAAAAAGGGACAGCAATACAATGAGCAGTTCTTC.

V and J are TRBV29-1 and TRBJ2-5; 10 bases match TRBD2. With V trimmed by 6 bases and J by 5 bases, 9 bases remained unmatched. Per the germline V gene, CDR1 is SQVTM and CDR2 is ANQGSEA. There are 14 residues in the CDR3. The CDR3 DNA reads TGCAGCGTCATTAGCGGGGGGCCAGGGGAGACCCAGTACTTC. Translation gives CSVISGGPGETQYF.

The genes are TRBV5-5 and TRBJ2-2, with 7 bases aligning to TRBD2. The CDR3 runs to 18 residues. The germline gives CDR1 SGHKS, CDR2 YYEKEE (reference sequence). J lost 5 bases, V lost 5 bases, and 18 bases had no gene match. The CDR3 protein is CASSQQPLGRGSTGELFF. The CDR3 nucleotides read TGTGCCAGCAGTCAGCAGCCGTTGGGGAGGGGAAGTACCGGGGAGCTGTTTTTT.

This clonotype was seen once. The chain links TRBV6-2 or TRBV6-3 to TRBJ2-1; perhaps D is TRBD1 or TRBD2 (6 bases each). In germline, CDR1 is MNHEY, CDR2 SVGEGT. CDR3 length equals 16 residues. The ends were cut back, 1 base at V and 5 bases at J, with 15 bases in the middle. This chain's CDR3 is CASSYLQGGEDNEQFF. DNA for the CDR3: TGTGCCAGCAGTTACTTACAGGGAGGAGAGGACAATGAGCAGTTCTTC.